This section outlines one TCR beta chain sequence together with its context. What it recognizes is unknown. The sample belongs to a study of CD8+ T cells in alopecia areata. Whole-study context: Among treated patients, oral tofacitinib was administered at 5 to 10 mg twice daily. Study-level results: Lesional tissue from the scalp (especially in alopecia totalis/universalis) showed higher clonality than normal scalp. Scalp clonality and expanded CD8+ clones among the top 100 showed significant decreases with tofacitinib.

Isolated RNA was reverse transcribed into cDNA used as the sequencing template. Using immunoSEQ multiplex PCR, the repertoire was profiled, and TCRdb retains in-frame clones only, with some absent. The data hold 200,000 to 250,000 clones, with roughly 64% observed a single time. As for treatment: oral pan-JAK inhibitor, 5-10 mg twice daily. The CDR3 consists of 13 residues. Germline CDR1 and CDR2: SQVTM and ANQGSEA. Trimming at V came to 3 bases and at J to 6 bases, leaving 5 bases not matched to a gene. The rearrangement uses TRBV29-1 and TRBJ2-7; TRBD1 matches at 10 bases. The source material was CD4+ T cells sorted from blood, sampled at week 4, from a patient treated with tofacitinib. This receptor was taken from a human donor with alopecia areata. The CDR3 here is CSVDQGQGREQYF. The DNA for the CDR3 is TGCAGCGTTGATCAGGGACAGGGGCGCGAGCAGTACTTC.